Sequencing of this TCR beta chain was carried out in a study of T cells in Graves' hyperthyroidism and ophthalmopathy. Study background: Initial diagnosis, before any treatment, was when peripheral blood was collected.

This CDR3 comprises 15 residues. In germline, CDR1 is DFQATT, CDR2 SNEGSKA (reference sequence). Template material for amplifying TCR beta CDR3 regions consisted of RNA transcripts. First-round RT-PCR targeting the TCR CDR3 was performed with the HTBI primer set. Each CDR3 protein is one row after TCRdb ran MiXCR on the multiplex PCR reads. The sample carries about 380,000 distinct CDR3 sequences, more than 11% recorded once. This clonotype has more than one count but fewer than ten. Its specificity is unknown. A junction boundary mismatches the germline segment, possibly from a read error. Overall study findings and caveats: Separating ophthalmopathy from stable hyperthyroidism was achieved by a 13 V-J model.

A lack of ophthalmopathy progression within 18 months defined stable Graves' hyperthyroidism. Exclusion of a patient resulted from uncontrolled infection, other autoimmune disease, pregnancy or lactation. The rearrangement joins TRBV20-1 to TRBJ2-1, with 13 bases fitting TRBD2. This receptor was taken from a woman aged 60-70 years with Graves' hyperthyroidism. What was sequenced was blood. The CDR3 DNA follows: TGCAGTGCCGGAGCCGGGACTAGCGGGAACAATGAGCAGCTCTTC. This codes for CSAGAGTSGNNEQLF.